Below, 21 T cell receptor beta chains from the same sample are listed, as sequenced in a study of CD8+ T cells in alopecia areata. Extracted RNA was reverse transcribed into cDNA, the sequencing template. Clones were read by immunoSEQ multiplex PCR, and TCRdb kept only the in-frame ones, dropping some. The profile covers approximately 200,000 clones, with 50% to 60% appearing a single time and around 0.69% taken by the ten largest. Treatment described: oral pan-JAK inhibitor, 5-10 mg twice daily. The source was CD4+ T cells sorted from blood, collected at week 4, from a patient treated with tofacitinib. The receptors were sampled from a human donor with alopecia areata.

The gene calls are TRBV7-9 and TRBJ2-5; 9 bases fit TRBD1. The CDR3 runs to 13 residues. V lost 8 bases to trimming and J lost 6 bases; unmatched junction nucleotides: 7. Germline V gene lookup returns CDR1 SEHNR and CDR2 FQNEAQ (reference sequence). The CDR3 nucleotides are TGTGCCAGCTCCATACAGGGGGCGCAGACCCAGTACTTC. Translation gives CASSIQGAQTQYF. The full variable domain, rest sourced from reference TRBV7-9 and TRBJ2-5, is DTGVSQNPRHKITKRGQNVTFRCDPISEHNRLYWYRQTLGQGPEFLTYFQNEAQLEKSRLLSDRFSAERPKGSFSTLEIQRTEQGDSAMYLCASSIQGAQTQYFGPGTRLLVL.

The J gene is TRBJ2-7, the V gene TRBV7-6, with 10 bases aligning to TRBD2. From germline, CDR1 is SGHVS and CDR2 FNYEAQ. There are 16 residues in the CDR3. V was pared by 5 bases and J by 4 bases, with 11 bases of the junction left unmatched. The CDR3 is CASSRSPSGSGYEQYF. The CDR3 DNA reads as TGTGCCAGCAGCCGAAGCCCTAGCGGGAGTGGGTACGAGCAGTACTTC.

Only one count was recorded for this clone. The same CDR3 can be traced to other DNA sequences in this sample. The chain joins TRBV29-1 to TRBJ2-5, with D unresolved. Trimming stripped 4 bases from V and 3 bases from J, with 6 bases between. Germline V lookup: CDR1 SQVTM, CDR2 ANQGSEA. The CDR3 runs 11 residues. The CDR3 DNA reads as TGCAGCGTTGTGGCCGAAGAGACCCAGTACTTC. Translated, it gives CSVVAEETQYF.

The chain links TRBV5-1 to TRBJ1-1, with D possibly matching TRBD1 (5 bases). Per germline, CDR1 SGHRS and CDR2 YFSETQ. This CDR3 contains 14 residues. V lost 1 base, J lost 6 bases, and 13 bases lay in between. The CDR3 DNA follows: TGCGCCAGCAGCTTGTTAACGCGAGGGGCTGAAGCTTTCTTT. Protein sequence: CASSLLTRGAEAFF.

This chain uses TRBV7-9 with TRBJ2-3; D is possibly TRBD2 (6 bases). Germline V CDR1 and CDR2: SEHNR, FQNEAQ (reference sequence). The CDR3 sequence is 16 residues long. Trimming left V 1 base short and J 4 bases short, with 15 bases between. The CDR3 spells CASSLVGTSPADTQYF. CDR3 DNA sequence: TGTGCCAGCAGCTTAGTTGGGACTTCCCCCGCAGATACGCAGTATTTT. Combining the CDR3 with reference TRBV7-9 and TRBJ2-3 gives the whole variable domain DTGVSQNPRHKITKRGQNVTFRCDPISEHNRLYWYRQTLGQGPEFLTYFQNEAQLEKSRLLSDRFSAERPKGSFSTLEIQRTEQGDSAMYLCASSLVGTSPADTQYFGPGTRLTVL.

This rearrangement joins TRBV6-5 to TRBJ1-2, with unresolved D. Germline CDR1 reads MNHEY; CDR2 reads SVGAGI. The CDR3 covers 14 residues. Trimming cost V 6 bases and J 1 base, with 12 bases left between them. CDR3 protein: CASSAHSYNYGYTF. The CDR3, as DNA: TGTGCCAGCAGCGCTCACAGTTATAACTATGGCTACACCTTC.

The chain has TRBV4-1 and TRBJ2-5; 8 nucleotides line up with TRBD2. Trimming took 1 base from V and 5 from J; bases not matched to a gene: 6. In germline, CDR1 is MGHRA, CDR2 YSYEKL. The CDR3 consists of 15 residues. The CDR3 sequence: CASSQASGSGETQYF. Here the CDR3 DNA reads TGCGCCAGCAGCCAAGCCAGCGGGAGCGGTGAGACCCAGTACTTC.

The V call is TRBV6-5, the J call TRBJ1-1, with a weak D call TRBD1 (6 bases). Between the trimmed V and J ends, which lost 5 bases and 1 base, there was a span of 14 bases. CDR1 is MNHEY and CDR2 is SVGAGI in the germline V gene. The CDR3 totals 15 residues. This CDR3 reads CASSNGGARNTEAFF. DNA for the CDR3: TGTGCCAGCAGTAACGGGGGCGCGAGGAACACTGAAGCTTTCTTT.

The CDR3 protein is CASSLGLPTQYF. CDR3 sequence (DNA): TGTGCCAGCAGTCTGGGCCTGCCCACGCAGTATTTT. This rearrangement joins TRBV28 to TRBJ2-3; no clear D gene. The length of the CDR3 is 12 residues. Germline loops: CDR1 MDHEN, CDR2 SYDVKM. V lost 5 bases, J lost 9 bases, and 12 bases lay in between.

The rearrangement joins TRBV6-6 to TRBJ2-7; 7 nucleotides match TRBD2. The CDR3 has 14 amino acids. The trim removed 7 bases at V and 7 bases at J, leaving 13 bases unmatched. The germline gives CDR1 MNHNY, CDR2 SVGAGI (reference sequence). CDR3: CASTWEGSTGEQYF. Written as DNA, the CDR3 is TGTGCCAGCACCTGGGAGGGGTCCACCGGAGAGCAGTACTTC.

This clone came up many times. This rearrangement joins TRBV10-3 to TRBJ2-7; the D is unclear. Per the germline V gene, CDR1 is ENHRY and CDR2 is SYGVKD. Between the trimmed V and J ends, which lost 0 bases and 2 bases, there was a span of 2 bases. The CDR3 is 12 residues long. CDR3 DNA sequence: TGTGCCATCAGTGAGTCGACCTACGAGCAGTACTTC. It specifies CAISESTYEQYF.

J is TRBJ2-1 and V is TRBV7-2; 13 bases are shared with TRBD2. J gave up 10 bases and V 3 bases, and 9 bases lay outside the gene matches. CDR3 length: 16 residues. Germline loops: CDR1 SGHTA, CDR2 FQGNSA. CDR3 protein: CASSLTWTSGSREQFF. CDR3 DNA: TGTGCCAGCAGCTTGACCTGGACTAGCGGGAGTCGGGAGCAGTTCTTC.

The rearrangement joins TRBV7-9 to TRBJ1-4; TRBD1 might be the D (6 bases). Trimming pared 4 bases from V and 6 bases from J, leaving 15 bases between. Germline V gives CDR1 SEHNR, CDR2 FQNEAQ (reference sequence). CDR3 size: 15 residues. CDR3 residues: CASSSFGRGDEKLFF. The CDR3 DNA is TGTGCCAGCAGCTCTTTTGGCAGGGGTGATGAAAAACTGTTTTTT.

The rearrangement links TRBV5-1 to TRBJ2-1, with unresolved D. This CDR3 is built from 14 residues. Germline V gene sequence: CDR1 SGHRS, CDR2 YFSETQ. Deletions cut 0 bases from V and 7 bases from J, with 11 bases between. Here the CDR3 reads CASSLESTRNEQFF. DNA for the CDR3: TGCGCCAGCAGCTTGGAATCTACGCGGAATGAGCAGTTCTTC.

The gene calls are TRBV30 and TRBJ2-7; 9 bases agree with TRBD1. From germline, CDR1 is GTSNPN and CDR2 SVGIG (reference sequence). There are 13 residues in the CDR3. V lost 5 bases, J lost 4 bases, and 6 bases stayed unmatched. CDR3 sequence (DNA): TGTGCCTGGGCCAAACAGGGGGCTTACGAGCAGTACTTC. Protein product: CAWAKQGAYEQYF.

In its sample, this clone was seen a few times. The sample contains more than one DNA sequence encoding this CDR3. The chain links TRBV27 to TRBJ2-7; D is uncertain. Trimming left V 2 bases short and J 0 bases short, with 8 bases between. This CDR3 region has 14 residues. CDR1 MNHEY and CDR2 SMNVEV come from the germline V gene (reference sequence). CDR3 sequence: CASSLSLLSYEQYF. In DNA form, the CDR3 reads TGTGCCAGCAGTTTAAGCCTTCTCTCCTACGAGCAGTACTTC.

Regarding this clone: This sample includes further DNA sequences coding for the same CDR3. CDR3 sequence reads: CASSLRNEQFF. The CDR3 DNA is TGTGCCAGCAGCTTAAGGAATGAGCAGTTCTTC. This chain joins TRBV7-9 and TRBJ2-1, with no clear D. V lost 2 bases and J lost 7, with 3 bases in between. CDR1 and CDR2 from the germline V gene are SEHNR and FQNEAQ (reference sequence). There are 11 residues in the CDR3. Together with reference TRBV7-9 and TRBJ2-1, the CDR3 gives the full variable domain: DTGVSQNPRHKITKRGQNVTFRCDPISEHNRLYWYRQTLGQGPEFLTYFQNEAQLEKSRLLSDRFSAERPKGSFSTLEIQRTEQGDSAMYLCASSLRNEQFFGPGTRLTVL.

The V gene is TRBV9, the J gene TRBJ2-1; tentative D call: TRBD2 (5 bases). Germline V gene sequence: CDR1 SGDLS, CDR2 YYNGEE. Trimming shortened V by 3 bases and J by 9 bases, and 19 bases separated the two germline ends. The CDR3 runs to 15 residues. The CDR3 spells CASSGTSMYMGEQFF. CDR3 in DNA: TGTGCCAGCAGCGGAACTAGTATGTACATGGGTGAGCAGTTCTTC.

V is TRBV7-2 and J is TRBJ1-1; 7 positions agree with TRBD1. The CDR3 is 13 amino acids. Looked up from germline, CDR1 is SGHTA and CDR2 is FQGNSA. V dropped 1 base and J dropped 11; count of bases not matched to a gene: 7. CDR3 amino acids: CASSLGRGLGAFF. The DNA for the CDR3 is TGTGCCAGCAGCTTAGGGAGGGGGCTAGGCGCTTTCTTT.

This rearrangement joins TRBV30 to TRBJ1-2; maybe TRBD1 (5 bases). This CDR3 is 14 amino acids long. Trimming cost V 0 bases and J 0 bases, with 8 bases left between them. CDR1 is GTSNPN and CDR2 is SVGIG in the germline V gene (reference sequence). The CDR3 here is CAWSVEQANYGYTF. The DNA for the CDR3 is TGTGCCTGGAGTGTTGAACAGGCTAACTATGGCTACACCTTC.

This clone was picked up a small number of times. This chain joins TRBV25-1 and TRBJ2-1; 11 bases fit TRBD2. Germline V CDR1 and CDR2: MGHDK, SYGVNS. The CDR3 runs to 13 residues. V gave up 7 bases and J gave up 12 bases; unmatched junction bases: 8. CDR3 sequence: CASMGSGRGGQFF. In DNA form, the CDR3 reads TGTGCCAGCATGGGTAGCGGGAGGGGAGGGCAGTTCTTC.